The 12 T cell receptor beta chains reported below all come from one sample, sequenced in a study of blood T cell repertoires in COVID-19. Sequenced by immunoSEQ multiplex PCR; TCRdb stores in-frame clones only, minus some. The sample consists of over 130,000 clones, 70% to 90% of them appearing once. The sample comprised peripheral blood. The receptors originated from a human donor in a cohort sampled during active COVID-19.

Only a few counts were recorded for this clone. This chain connects TRBV28 to TRBJ1-5; TRBD1 might be the D (6 bases). The ends were cut back, 6 bases at V and 5 bases at J, with 11 bases in the middle. CDR3 length: 13 amino acids. CDR1 and CDR2 from the germline V gene are MDHEN and SYDVKM. The CDR3 DNA reads TGTGCCAGCAGAGGCACAGGGTATCAGCCCCAGCATTTT. Amino acid sequence: CASRGTGYQPQHF.

J is TRBJ2-3 and V is TRBV7-3; D unclear. V was cut by 5 bases and J by 2 bases, with 11 bases left in between. The CDR3 is 14 residues long. The germline V gene has CDR1 SGHTA and CDR2 FQGTGA. For the CDR3, the DNA is TGTGCCAGCAGCCCCGGCGGAGACACAGATACGCAGTATTTT. Its translation is CASSPGGDTDTQYF.

The J gene is TRBJ1-1, the V gene TRBV28, with 9 bases matching TRBD1. Trimming took 2 bases from V and 2 from J; bases not matched to a gene: 6. The germline gives CDR1 MDHEN, CDR2 SYDVKM. This CDR3 is 16 amino acids long. CDR3: CASSLRPGQGNTEAFF. As DNA, the CDR3 is TGTGCCAGCAGTTTACGACCGGGACAGGGAAACACTGAAGCTTTCTTT.

As DNA, the CDR3 is TGTGCCAGCAGTTTATCGGGGCCGAATGAAAAACTGTTTTTT. This codes for CASSLSGPNEKLFF. The chain couples TRBV27 to TRBJ1-4; a possible D gene is TRBD1 (5 bases). This CDR3 region has 14 residues. Germline V lookup: CDR1 MNHEY, CDR2 SMNVEV (reference sequence). The V gene lost 0 bases and the J gene lost 5 bases, with 7 bases spanning the gap.

The chain couples TRBV28 to TRBJ1-2; D is possibly TRBD1 (5 bases). The CDR3 runs 16 residues. CDR1 and CDR2 (germline): MDHEN, SYDVKM. V gave up 1 base and J gave up 1 base, with 13 bases separating them. CDR3 DNA: TGTGCCAGCAGTTTATCTGACAGAATTATTAACTATGGCTACACCTTC. Translating gives CASSLSDRIINYGYTF.

The chain employs TRBV28 and TRBJ2-1; 11 bases align to TRBD2. This CDR3 spans 16 amino acids. J gave up 2 bases and V 8 bases, and 8 bases lay outside the gene matches. CDR1 MDHEN and CDR2 SYDVKM come from the germline V gene. CDR3 in amino acids: CASHPLAGGTYNEQFF. In DNA, the CDR3 is TGTGCCAGCCACCCCCTAGCGGGGGGTACCTACAATGAGCAGTTCTTC.

The chain has TRBV28 and TRBJ2-3, with TRBD2 matching over 8 bases. The CDR3 contains 16 residues. Germline V gene data show CDR1 as MDHEN and CDR2 as SYDVKM. J lost 4 bases, V lost 2 bases, and 8 bases had no gene match. The CDR3 protein is CASSLGIGGAADTQYF. DNA for the CDR3: TGTGCCAGCAGTTTAGGTATCGGGGGGGCCGCAGATACGCAGTATTTT.

The CDR3 coding sequence is TGTGCCAGAAGCCAGGGCTTTTCTGGCTACACCTTC. It is translated as CARSQGFSGYTF. V usage is TRBV5-3 and J usage is TRBJ1-2, with D possibly TRBD1 on 5 matching bases. TRBV5-3 is marked as an open reading frame, function uncertain. The CDR3 is 12 residues long. The V end lost 4 bases, the J end lost 7 bases, and 11 bases lay between the germline ends.

This rearrangement joins TRBV10-3 to TRBJ2-5; a possible D gene is TRBD1 (6 bases). From germline, CDR1 is ENHRY and CDR2 SYGVKD. Trimming pared 0 bases from V and 2 bases from J, leaving 13 bases between. The length of the CDR3 is 16 residues. The CDR3 reads CAISESPDSDQETQYF. In DNA, the CDR3 is TGTGCCATCAGTGAGTCACCGGACAGTGATCAAGAGACCCAGTACTTC.

This chain links TRBV5-6 with TRBJ1-1; no clear D gene. Trimming stripped 1 base from V and 2 bases from J, with 15 bases between. CDR1 and CDR2 (germline): SGHDT, YYEEEE. The CDR3 covers 16 residues. CDR3 in DNA: TGTGCCAGCAGCTTGAACACAGAGTTAGGAAACACTGAAGCTTTCTTT. Its translation: CASSLNTELGNTEAFF. Based on the CDR3 plus reference TRBV5-6 and TRBJ1-1, the full variable domain is DAGVTQSPTHLIKTRGQQVTLRCSPKSGHDTVSWYQQALGQGPQFIFQYYEEEERQRGNFPDRFSGHQFPNYSSELNVNALLLGDSALYLCASSLNTELGNTEAFFGQGTRLTVV.

The chain couples TRBV2 to TRBJ1-3; perhaps TRBD1 as D (6 bases). The V end was cut by 6 bases, the J end by 0 bases, with 15 bases between. Germline CDR1 SNHLY, CDR2 FYNNEI. The CDR3 is 16 amino acids. The DNA of the CDR3 is TGTGCCAGCAGCGCCGGACAGTTTCTCTCTGGAAACACCATATATTTT. Its protein is CASSAGQFLSGNTIYF.

This rearrangement joins TRBV5-4 to TRBJ2-7; perhaps TRBD2 as D (6 bases). Looked up from germline, CDR1 is SGHNT and CDR2 is YYREEE (reference sequence). V was clipped by 4 bases and J by 2 bases, with 13 bases between them. The CDR3 contains 14 residues. Here the CDR3 DNA reads TGTGCCAGCAGCATTAGCGGTGTCACCTACGAGCAGTACTTC. Translated, it gives CASSISGVTYEQYF.